The clone carrying this TCR beta chain showed up just a few times. These data come from a study of T-cell reconstitution after alpha-beta-depleted transplantation in children. Unique molecular identifiers were used in preparing the TCRbeta library. In TCRdb, the PCR reads were re-called with MiXCR into one record per CDR3 protein. This table has some 590,000 distinct CDR3 sequences, about 10% appearing once. Trimming took 5 bases from V and 6 from J, leaving 11 bases between them. Per the germline V gene, CDR1 is SGHTA and CDR2 is FQGNSA. The CDR3 consists of 13 residues. The input for sequencing was PBMCs from the stem cell graft donor, taken from the stem cell graft. This TCR was recovered from a human donor who donated a stem cell graft to a child with acute myeloid leukemia. The chain employs TRBV7-2 and TRBJ2-1; D remains ambiguous. The CDR3 spells CASSPLGSNEQFF. DNA for the CDR3: TGTGCCAGCAGCCCCCTAGGTTCCAATGAGCAGTTCTTC.